These T cell receptor beta chains were read from a single sample in a study of T cells in localized non-small cell lung cancer. Clones were sequenced by immunoSEQ multiplex PCR, and TCRdb holds only the in-frame ones, with some missing. The sample shows approximately 83,000 clones, around 89% of them seen only once. The source was peripheral blood, collected before any cancer treatment. The receptors originated from a woman aged 40 to 75 with stage I squamous cell lung carcinoma. CDR3s include the opening cysteine and the closing phenylalanine or tryptophan. D genes are given only for firm matches. Size tells how often a clone was seen (once, few, many) or the class of an expanded clone, and some rows leave it out.

TRBJ1-2	NA	TRBV5-1	NA	TGCGCCAGCAGCCTAACACCAGGTGACTATGGCTACACCTTC	CASSLTPGDYGYTF
TRBJ2-1	TRBD2	TRBV5-4	once	TGTGCCAGCAGCGGACTAGCGGGGTACTCCTACAATGAGCAGTTCTTC	CASSGLAGYSYNEQFF
TRBJ1-6	NA	TRBV6-5	NA	TGTGCCAGCAGTGCAGGACCTTATAATTCACCCCTCCACTTT	CASSAGPYNSPLHF
TRBJ2-1	TRBD2	TRBV7-9	NA	TGTGCCAGCAGCTTAAATCGGGGGGGCCTCCTAGATGAGCAGTTCTTC	CASSLNRGGLLDEQFF
TRBJ1-1	NA	TRBV12-1	NA	TGTGCCAGCAGCTCGCCTAGGAGGGGGCGGTCCCCTTACCCTGAAGCTTTCTTT	CASSSPRRGRSPYPEAFF
TRBJ2-4	NA	TRBV27	NA	TGTGCCAGCAGTTTAAGTAACGGGGACATTCAGTACTTC	CASSLSNGDIQYF
TRBJ2-5	TRBD1	TRBV2	NA	TGTGCCAGCAGAGGGGACAGGCCCTCCCAAGAGACCCAGTACTTC	CASRGDRPSQETQYF
TRBJ2-5	NA	TRBV5-1	NA	TGCGCCAGCGGCGAAGCGGGCTTCCAAGAGACCCAGTACTTC	CASGEAGFQETQYF
TRBJ2-7	NA	TRBV6-5	NA	TGTGCCAGCAGTCATGGACTCGCCTACGAGCAGTACTTC	CASSHGLAYEQYF
TRBJ2-5	TRBD2	TRBV9	NA	TGTGCCAGCAGCGATCCAGCGGGGTACCAAGAGACCCAGTACTTC	CASSDPAGYQETQYF
TRBJ1-5	TRBD1	TRBV2	NA	TGTGCCAGCAGTGGTGGACAGGGGCAAGGTCAGCCCCAGCATTTT	CASSGGQGQGQPQHF
TRBJ1-2	NA	TRBV19	NA	TGTGCCAGTTCCGACAGATACTATGGCTACACCTTC	CASSDRYYGYTF
TRBJ1-5	NA	TRBV14	NA	TGTGCCAGCAGCCATCCTTTGGAACACAAAAATCAGCCCCAGCATTTT	CASSHPLEHKNQPQHF
TRBJ1-4	NA	TRBV10-3	NA	TGTGCCATCAAGCGAGATGCAACTAATGAAAAACTGTTTTTT	CAIKRDATNEKLFF
TRBJ2-7	TRBD1	TRBV19	NA	TGTGCCAGTAGTCTCGGGACAGGGTTCTACGAGCAGTACTTC	CASSLGTGFYEQYF
TRBJ1-6	TRBD1	TRBV2	NA	TGTGCCAGCAGTGAGGACAGGGGGCCTAATTCACCCCTCCACTTT	CASSEDRGPNSPLHF
TRBJ1-6	NA	TRBV30	once	TGTGCCTGGAGAGGCCAATTTAATTCACCCCTCCACTTT	CAWRGQFNSPLHF
TRBJ1-4	NA	TRBV14	NA	TGTGCCAGCAGCCTCGGACACTCTGTTAATGAAAAACTGTTTTTT	CASSLGHSVNEKLFF
TRBJ2-5	TRBD1	TRBV6-5	NA	TGTGCCAGCAGCTGGACAGGGGGCGATCGGGAGACCCAGTACTTC	CASSWTGGDRETQYF
TRBJ2-7	TRBD2	TRBV11-2	once	TGTGCCAGCAGCTGGGGGACTAGCGGGGGCGACGAGCAGTACTTC	CASSWGTSGGDEQYF
TRBJ1-2	NA	TRBV6-5	NA	TGTGCCAGCACCCATCAGGGTGGTAACTATGGCTACACCTTC	CASTHQGGNYGYTF
TRBJ1-4	NA	TRBV16	NA	TGTGCCAGCAGCCCCATGAGTTGGGGACTTAATGAAAAACTGTTTTTT	CASSPMSWGLNEKLFF
TRBJ2-1	NA	TRBV7-3	NA	TGTGCCAGCAGCTTATATGGTTTGGATGAGCAGTTCTTC	CASSLYGLDEQFF
TRBJ1-1	NA	TRBV11-3	NA	TGTGCCAGCAGCTTAGAGGAGAACACTGAAGCTTTCTTT	CASSLEENTEAFF
TRBJ1-5	NA	TRBV7-8	NA	TGTGCCAGCAGCTTGGGACCGTCCAATCAGCCCCAGCATTTT	CASSLGPSNQPQHF
TRBJ1-1	TRBD1	TRBV5-6	NA	TGTGCCAGCAGCTCCGTCCCGGGACAGGGGCCCATAAGCAAAACTGAAGCTTTCTTT	CASSSVPGQGPISKTEAFF
TRBJ1-1	NA	TRBV10-3	NA	TGTGCCATCAGGGTGTCGGATAACACTGAAGCTTTCTTT	CAIRVSDNTEAFF
TRBJ1-4	NA	TRBV4-1	NA	TGCGCCAGCAGCCAAGACCAGGGACGTAATGAAAAACTGTTTTTT	CASSQDQGRNEKLFF
TRBJ1-1	NA	TRBV6-1	once	TGTGCCAGCAGGCCGCCCGTGAACACTGAAGCTTTCTTT	CASRPPVNTEAFF
TRBJ2-7	NA	TRBV5-6	NA	TGTGCCAGCAGCCGAGACTACGAGCAGTACTTC	CASSRDYEQYF
TRBJ1-1	NA	TRBV7-9	NA	TGTGCCAGCAGCTCCAGGGCCAAACTCGTAGCTTTCTTT	CASSSRAKLVAFF
TRBJ1-5	TRBD1	TRBV5-1	NA	TGCGCCAGCAGCCCACAGGGGAGCAATCAGCCCCAGCATTTT	CASSPQGSNQPQHF
TRBJ1-3	NA	TRBV11-2	NA	TGTGCCAGCAGCTTAGATCCTAGAAACACCATATATTTT	CASSLDPRNTIYF
TRBJ2-3	TRBD2	TRBV5-4	NA	TGTGCCAGCAGCCCGGGACTAGACACAGATACGCAGTATTTT	CASSPGLDTDTQYF
TRBJ2-5	NA	TRBV5-1	NA	TGCGCCAGCAGATCACAGGGGAGGCACGAGACCCAGTACTTC	CASRSQGRHETQYF
TRBJ1-4	NA	TRBV6-6	NA	TGTGCCAGCAGTACTTCTGGGGGGTCGGGAAATGAAAAACTGTTTTTT	CASSTSGGSGNEKLFF
TRBJ2-7	TRBD1	TRBV7-2	NA	TGTGCCAGCAGCTTAGCAGGACAGGGAGGTTGGGAGCAGTACTTC	CASSLAGQGGWEQYF
TRBJ2-1	NA	TRBV21-1	NA	TGTGCCAGCAGCAATCAATGGCGGGTCAGCTCCTACAATGAGCAGTTCTTC	CASSNQWRVSSYNEQFF
TRBJ1-4	NA	TRBV19	NA	TGTGCCAGTAGTAAAAGGGGGTCTAATGAAAAACTGTTTTTT	CASSKRGSNEKLFF
TRBJ1-1	TRBD1	TRBV5-4	NA	TGTGCCAGCAGCCAAGCCGACAGGGGATTAGGAGCTTTCTTT	CASSQADRGLGAFF